The clone carrying this T cell receptor beta chain was counted many times. The antigen remains unidentified. The data are from a study of T cells after yellow fever vaccination. Study findings and constraints: Within FACS-sorted repertoires, abundant clonotypes contaminating from the bulk population could be present.

TCRdb re-called the 5' RACE reads through MiXCR, storing one row per CDR3 protein. The table records 200,000 to 250,000 distinct CDR3 sequences, 3% to 3.5% of them present only once. V gave up 5 bases and J gave up 5 bases; unmatched junction bases: 6. From germline, CDR1 is SGHTA and CDR2 FQGNSA. The CDR3 extends over 14 amino acids. J is TRBJ1-5 and V is TRBV7-2; TRBD1 aligns across 7 bases. The input for sequencing was CD4+ T cells sorted from PBMCs, taken 10 days after the yellow fever booster vaccination. The TCR was taken from a man younger than 35 who received the YFV17D yellow fever vaccine. The CDR3 DNA reads TGTGCCAGCAGCCTCCGACAGGGCGATCAGCCCCAGCATTTT. Its protein product is CASSLRQGDQPQHF.